This T cell receptor (beta chain) was sequenced during a study of T cell responses to AZD1222 COVID-19 vaccine. V was trimmed by 7 bases and J by 5 bases, leaving 12 bases between them. The CDR3 is made up of 11 amino acids. Germline CDR1 reads DFQATT; CDR2 reads SNEGSKA (reference sequence). The table came from immunoSEQ multiplex PCR; TCRdb's copy has only in-frame clones and leaves some out. The data contain 120,000 or so clones, roughly 90% of them singletons. Sequences were derived from peripheral blood, sampled 28 days after the second AZD1222 dose. The chain employs TRBV20-1 and TRBJ2-7; perhaps TRBD2 as D (7 bases). The sequence came from an adult who received the AZD1222 COVID-19 vaccine. The CDR3 nucleotides are TGCAGTGGCAGGGGAGGGGACGAGCAGTACTTC. Translated, it gives CSGRGGDEQYF.